This T cell receptor (beta chain) comes out of a study of response to subunit inactivated influenza vaccine. TCRdb fed the RT-PCR reads into MiXCR, producing one record per CDR3 protein. The data contain about 500,000 distinct CDR3 sequences, approximately 15% of them singletons. The sample holds a few counts of this clonotype. The germline V gene encodes CDR1 KGHDR and CDR2 SFDVKD. This CDR3 spans 17 amino acids. With V trimmed by 3 bases and J by 8 bases, 15 bases remained unmatched. This TCR derives from a man between 50 and 75 years old who received an inactivated influenza vaccine. Specimen: CD4+ T cells sorted from PBMCs, collected less than 30 months after vaccination. The rearrangement links TRBV24-1 to TRBJ2-1, with TRBD1 matching over 7 bases. CDR3 in amino acids: CATSDRLSGTTGDEQFF. CDR3 nucleotides: TGTGCCACCAGTGATAGACTGTCTGGGACAACAGGGGATGAGCAGTTCTTC.